These T cell receptor beta chains were read from a single sample in a study of T-cell reconstitution after alpha-beta-depleted transplantation in children. MiXCR was run by TCRdb on the PCR reads, yielding one entry per CDR3 protein. Of about 440,000 distinct CDR3 sequences listed, over 40% are singletons. Sequenced here: PBMCs, sampled before TCRalphabeta/CD19-depleted stem cell transplant. Every receptor here comes from a girl aged 2 to 10 with aplastic anemia, due to receive a stem cell transplant. Both conserved end residues are part of each CDR3. D genes are given only for firm matches. The listing skips clone size in some rows; elsewhere it reads once, few, many or a size class.

V gene	J gene	clone size	D gene	CDR3 DNA	CDR3 protein
TRBV10-3	TRBJ2-1	NA	TRBD1	TGTGCCATCAGAGGGGTAGGGGGCCGGAACAATGAGCAGTTCTTC	CAIRGVGGRNNEQFF
TRBV10-3	TRBJ2-2	few	TRBD2	TGTGCCATCAGTGAGTCGATGTATCAACTAGCGGCGAACACCGGGGAGCTGTTTTTT	CAISESMYQLAANTGELFF
TRBV20-1	TRBJ2-3	few	TRBD2	TGCAGTGCTTCTAGCGGGGGAAGCACAGATACGCAGTATTTT	CSASSGGSTDTQYF
TRBV5-4	TRBJ1-1	few	TRBD1	TGTGCCAGCAGCTCCCGACAGGGGTCGAACACTGAAGCTTTCTTT	CASSSRQGSNTEAFF
TRBV5-1	TRBJ2-3	NA	NA	TGCGCCAGCAGCCCTATCGAGGGAGGTCTCTCCTTGGATACGCAGTATTTT	CASSPIEGGLSLDTQYF
TRBV20-1	TRBJ1-4	NA	NA	TGCAGTGCTAGAGATCTCCTACAGGGTACAACTAATGAAAAACTGTTTTTT	CSARDLLQGTTNEKLFF
TRBV24-1	TRBJ2-1	few	TRBD1	TGTGCCACCAGTGATTTCAAACGGACAGGGGGCGAGGGTGAGCAGTTCTTC	CATSDFKRTGGEGEQFF
TRBV6-1	TRBJ1-1	few	NA	TGTGCCAGCAGGTGGGGGAACACTGAAGCTTTCTTT	CASRWGNTEAFF
TRBV6-1	TRBJ2-3	few	NA	TGTGCCAGCAGTGATCGGTTAGCCTTGGATACGCAGTATTTT	CASSDRLALDTQYF
TRBV20-1	TRBJ1-1	NA	TRBD1	TGCAGTGCCACAGGGGGAGAGTTGGTGAACACTGAAGCTTTCTTT	CSATGGELVNTEAFF
TRBV20-1	TRBJ2-3	few	NA	TGCAGTGGAGAGGCCCGGGGCAGGTTGGGCACAGATACGCAGTATTTT	CSGEARGRLGTDTQYF
TRBV7-9	TRBJ2-7	NA	TRBD1	TGTGCCAGCAGCTTAGCGAGACAGGGGGGATACGAGCAGTACTTC	CASSLARQGGYEQYF
TRBV6-5	TRBJ1-5	many	TRBD1	TGTGCCAGCAGTCACAGGGGCGGCAATCAGCCCCAGCATTTT	CASSHRGGNQPQHF
TRBV27	TRBJ2-7	NA	TRBD1	TGTGCCAGCAGTTTTTTGGGACAGATCTACGAGCAGTACTTC	CASSFLGQIYEQYF
TRBV20-1	TRBJ2-3	NA	NA	TGCAGTGCTAGCGGGGGCCCTCGGCAAGATACGCAGTATTTT	CSASGGPRQDTQYF
TRBV4-1	TRBJ2-1	NA	TRBD2	TGCGCCAGCAGCCAATTGCTAGCGGGGACCAATGAGCAGTTCTTC	CASSQLLAGTNEQFF
TRBV5-1	TRBJ1-1	many	NA	TGCGCCAGCAGCATCGGACAGAACACTGAAGCTTTCTTT	CASSIGQNTEAFF
TRBV6-2/TRBV6-3	TRBJ1-5	many	NA	TGTGCCAGCAGTTACTATCTAAGCAATCAGCCCCAGCATTTT	CASSYYLSNQPQHF
TRBV5-1	TRBJ2-3	many	NA	TGCGCCAGCAGCTTGGCCCGGGGGTCGACAGATACGCAGTATTTT	CASSLARGSTDTQYF
TRBV6-5	TRBJ2-7	NA	NA	TGTGCCAGCAGTTACCCTGACAGGGGAGGGTACGAGCAGTACTTC	CASSYPDRGGYEQYF
TRBV19	TRBJ2-1	few	TRBD2	TGTGCCAGTAGTATGGCCGGGACTAGCGGGAGGTATGAGCAGTTCTTC	CASSMAGTSGRYEQFF
TRBV20-1	TRBJ2-3	NA	TRBD2	TGCAGTGCCACCAGCGGGAGACGCACAGATACGCAGTATTTT	CSATSGRRTDTQYF
TRBV7-9	TRBJ1-5	NA	NA	TGTGCCAGCAAGGCTTCGGGACAGCCCCAGCATTTT	CASKASGQPQHF
TRBV5-1	TRBJ2-2	NA	TRBD2	TGCGCCAGCAGCTCGGCTACGGCGGGAGATAACACCGGGGAGCTGTTTTTT	CASSSATAGDNTGELFF
TRBV15	TRBJ2-1	NA	NA	TGTGCCACCAGCAGAGGCAGTACGGGGGCCTACAATGAGCAGTTCTTC	CATSRGSTGAYNEQFF
TRBV5-1	TRBJ2-7	few	NA	TGCGCCAGCAGCTTACAGGGACCGGGAACCTACGAGCAGTACTTC	CASSLQGPGTYEQYF
TRBV12-3/TRBV12-4	TRBJ2-7	few	NA	TGTGCCAGCAGCCAAGGGGGACGGGGATTACAATCTTACGAGCAGTACTTC	CASSQGGRGLQSYEQYF
TRBV10-3	TRBJ2-7	few	NA	TGTGCCATCAGTGATCGAGAGGAGCAGTACTTC	CAISDREEQYF
TRBV13	TRBJ2-7	few	NA	TGTGCCAGCAGCTCGGCCGGGACGGACTCCTACGAGCAGTACTTC	CASSSAGTDSYEQYF
TRBV11-2	TRBJ1-1	many	NA	TGTGCCAGCAGCTTAGAAGGGCCCACTGAAGCTTTCTTT	CASSLEGPTEAFF
TRBV28	TRBJ2-3	NA	NA	TGTGCCAGCACCGCGAGTAGTTTCGCTAGCACAGATACGCAGTATTTT	CASTASSFASTDTQYF
TRBV7-6	TRBJ2-1	NA	TRBD2	TGTGCCAGCAGTAAAATAGCGGGAGGAAGCGGTGAGCAGTTCTTC	CASSKIAGGSGEQFF
TRBV15	TRBJ1-2	NA	TRBD1	TGTGCCACCAGCAGGGACAGGGGGTTAAACTATGGCTACACCTTC	CATSRDRGLNYGYTF
TRBV30	TRBJ1-1	NA	NA	TGTGCCTGCACCCCCGGGCTCGCGAACACTGAAGCTTTCTTT	CACTPGLANTEAFF
TRBV7-2	TRBJ1-2	few	NA	TGTGCCAGCAGCCGTCGACTGCAAGGAAACTATGGCTACACCTTC	CASSRRLQGNYGYTF
TRBV10-1	TRBJ2-1	NA	TRBD2	TGCGCCAGCAGTGAGTCTAGCGGGAGCCCCCCGAATGAGCAGTTCTTC	CASSESSGSPPNEQFF
TRBV10-2	TRBJ1-1	NA	NA	TGCGCCAGCCGAGACAGGATGTACACTGAAGCTTTCTTT	CASRDRMYTEAFF
TRBV14	TRBJ2-1	NA	TRBD2	TGTGCCAGCAGCCCGGGACTAGGGCAAGACGAGCAGTTCTTC	CASSPGLGQDEQFF
TRBV6-5	TRBJ1-3	few	NA	TGTGCCAGCAGTTACTCGACCTCGGGTGGAAACACCATATATTTT	CASSYSTSGGNTIYF
TRBV5-1	TRBJ2-5	many	NA	TGCGCCAGCAGCTTGCCGGACAACCAAGAGACCCAGTACTTC	CASSLPDNQETQYF
TRBV5-1	TRBJ2-3	many	TRBD1	TGCGCCAGCAGCTCACAGGGGGTAGGGTCAGATACGCAGTATTTT	CASSSQGVGSDTQYF
TRBV2	TRBJ2-1	NA	TRBD2	TGTACCAGCAGTTTCGAATTGGCTAGCGGAAGCGTCTACAATGAGCAGTTCTTC	CTSSFELASGSVYNEQFF
TRBV5-1	TRBJ2-5	NA	NA	TGCGCCAGCAGCTCAACCGGCCAGGGTGGGCAAGAGACCCAGTACTTC	CASSSTGQGGQETQYF
TRBV20-1	TRBJ2-1	many	NA	TGCAGTGCTAGATCCCGGGGTGGGGGTGAGCAGTTCTTC	CSARSRGGGEQFF
TRBV20-1	TRBJ2-5	NA	NA	TGCAGTGCTAGGACGGGACCTCAAGAGACCCAGTACTTC	CSARTGPQETQYF
TRBV5-1	TRBJ2-4	many	TRBD2	TGCGCCAGCAGTCTACTAGCGGGAGGTAAAAACATTCAGTACTTC	CASSLLAGGKNIQYF
TRBV12-3/TRBV12-4	TRBJ2-7	many	TRBD2	TGTGCCAGCAGTTTTCTAGCGGCGCCCTACGAGCAGTACTTC	CASSFLAAPYEQYF